These T cell receptor beta chains were read from a single sample in a study of T cells in Graves' hyperthyroidism and ophthalmopathy. TCRdb re-analysed the multiplex PCR reads in MiXCR, keeping a single row per CDR3 protein. The sample records 600,000 to 750,000 distinct CDR3 sequences, roughly 17% being singletons. The sequencing input was blood. The origin of the receptors is a man aged 50-59 years with Graves' hyperthyroidism. Each CDR3 is given with its conserved first and last residue. The D gene is left open where the match is weak. Some rows have no size entry. The others give once, few or many, or a class for an expanded clone.

many	TRBV28	TRBD2	TRBJ2-1	15	TGTGCCAGCAGCCCGGGACTACTTACCTACAATGAGCAGTTCTTC	CASSPGLLTYNEQFF
many	TRBV20-1	-	TRBJ2-7	14	TGCAGTGCTAGAAGGGCAGATAGCTCCTACGAGCAGTACTTC	CSARRADSSYEQYF
many	TRBV2	TRBD2	TRBJ2-5	15	TGTGCCAGCAGAGGACTAGCGGGCCTCCAAGAGACCCAGTACTTC	CASRGLAGLQETQYF
many	TRBV6-1	TRBD1	TRBJ1-5	17	TGTGCCAGCAGCGACACGACAGGGGGCGAAAGCAATCAGCCCCAGCATTTT	CASSDTTGGESNQPQHF
many	TRBV9	TRBD1	TRBJ2-7	15	TGTGCCAGCAGCGTAGGAGGGGGCGCCCCCTACGAGCAGTACTTC	CASSVGGGAPYEQYF
many	TRBV27	-	TRBJ1-6	15	TGTGCCAGCAGTTTCGGGGGGTTATCGGTTTCACCCCTCCACTTT	CASSFGGLSVSPLHF
few	TRBV6-2/TRBV6-3	TRBD2	TRBJ2-4	17	TGTGCCAGCAGTTACCAGGCGGCTAGCGGGAGTCGAAACATTCAGTACTTC	CASSYQAASGSRNIQYF
-	TRBV5-1	-	TRBJ2-6	14	TGCGCCAGCACAGGACTCTCTGGGGCCAACGTCCTGACTTTC	CASTGLSGANVLTF
many	TRBV27	-	TRBJ2-3	14	TGTGCCAGCAGTTTAAATCTTGTAGGAGATACGCAGTATTTT	CASSLNLVGDTQYF
few	TRBV6-1	TRBD1	TRBJ2-7	12	TGTGCCAGCAGCGACAGGGTAAACGAGCAGTACTTC	CASSDRVNEQYF
many	TRBV10-3	TRBD2	TRBJ2-1	16	TGTGCCATCATGGGGGTCGGCGGGAGCCTCTTCAATGAGCAGTTCTTC	CAIMGVGGSLFNEQFF
-	TRBV14	-	TRBJ2-3	17	TGTGCCAGCAGCCAAGATGTTCAAGGGCTTTCCACAGATACGCAGTATTTT	CASSQDVQGLSTDTQYF
once	TRBV2	-	TRBJ2-7	12	TGTGCCGTCGGGACGGCCAACTACGAGCAGTACTTC	CAVGTANYEQYF
-	TRBV7-8	-	TRBJ1-1	14	TGTGCCAGCAGCTTATCGGAGGGGAGAACTGAAGCTTTCTTT	CASSLSEGRTEAFF
-	TRBV13	TRBD2	TRBJ2-3	12	TGTGCCAGCAGCTTAACAGCGGGAGGTCCGTATTTT	CASSLTAGGPYF
many	TRBV27	-	TRBJ2-3	14	TGTGCCAGCAAGGGTACTAGGCATTCAGATACGCAGTATTTT	CASKGTRHSDTQYF
many	TRBV27	TRBD2	TRBJ2-3	19	TGTGCCATTAGGATTATTTCCCCTAGCGGGAGAAATCAGGCAGATACGCAGTATTTT	CAIRIISPSGRNQADTQYF
-	TRBV4-2	-	TRBJ2-6	18	TGTGCCAGCAGCCCCCTTGGGGTGCCCCGCTCTGGGGCCAACGTCCTGACTTTC	CASSPLGVPRSGANVLTF
many	TRBV7-9	-	TRBJ2-2	12	TGTGCCAGCAGCTTTTACACCGGGGAGCTGTTTTTT	CASSFYTGELFF